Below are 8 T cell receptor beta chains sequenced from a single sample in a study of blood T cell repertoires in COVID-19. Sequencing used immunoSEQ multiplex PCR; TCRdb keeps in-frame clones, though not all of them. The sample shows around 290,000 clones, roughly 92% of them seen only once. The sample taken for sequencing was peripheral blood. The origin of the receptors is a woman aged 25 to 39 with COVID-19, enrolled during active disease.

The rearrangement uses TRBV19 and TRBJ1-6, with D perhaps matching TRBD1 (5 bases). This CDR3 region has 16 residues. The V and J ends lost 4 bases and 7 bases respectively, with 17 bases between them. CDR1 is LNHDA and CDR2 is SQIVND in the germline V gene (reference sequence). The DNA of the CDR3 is TGTGCCAGTAGTAATTGGGGGGACGGGGTGAATTCACCCCTCCACTTT. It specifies CASSNWGDGVNSPLHF.

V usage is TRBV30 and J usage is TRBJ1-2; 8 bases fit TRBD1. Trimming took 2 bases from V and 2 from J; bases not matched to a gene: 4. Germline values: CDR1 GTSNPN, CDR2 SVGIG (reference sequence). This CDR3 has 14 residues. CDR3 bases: TGTGCCTGGAGTTGGCAGGGGGCAAACTATGGCTACACCTTC. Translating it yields CAWSWQGANYGYTF.

The CDR3 region is CASSLGTGAISSYEQYF. Here the CDR3 DNA reads TGTGCCAGCAGCCTCGGGACAGGGGCAATTTCTTCCTACGAGCAGTACTTC. The chain couples TRBV7-8 to TRBJ2-7; TRBD1 matches 10 bases. Germline-derived CDR1 and CDR2 are SGHVS and FQNEAQ. This CDR3 is 17 amino acids long. J was trimmed by 1 base and V by 5 bases; bases with no gene match: 11.

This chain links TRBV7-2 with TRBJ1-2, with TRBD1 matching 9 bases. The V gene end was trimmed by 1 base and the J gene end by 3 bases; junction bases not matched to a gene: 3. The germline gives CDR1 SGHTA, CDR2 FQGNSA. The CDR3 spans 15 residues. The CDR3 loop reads CASSLDTGGDYGYTF. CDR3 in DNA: TGTGCCAGCAGCTTAGATACAGGGGGCGACTATGGCTACACCTTC.

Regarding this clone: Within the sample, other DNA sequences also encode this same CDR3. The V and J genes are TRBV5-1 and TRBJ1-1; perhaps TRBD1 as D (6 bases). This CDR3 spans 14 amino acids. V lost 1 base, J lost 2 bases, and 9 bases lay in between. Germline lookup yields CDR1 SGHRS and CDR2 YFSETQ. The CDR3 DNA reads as TGCGCCAGCAGCTTGACAGGGCTCAACACTGAAGCTTTCTTT. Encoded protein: CASSLTGLNTEAFF.

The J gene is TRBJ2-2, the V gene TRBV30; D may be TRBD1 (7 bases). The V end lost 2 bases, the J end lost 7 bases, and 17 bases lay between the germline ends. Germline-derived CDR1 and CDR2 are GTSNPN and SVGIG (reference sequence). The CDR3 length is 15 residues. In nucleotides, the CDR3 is TGTGCCTGGAGTTCCGCGGGCGGGACAGTCGGGGAGCTGTTTTTT. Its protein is CAWSSAGGTVGELFF.

CDR3 coding DNA: TGTGCCAGCAATGAAGGGGGTGGCAATCAGCCCCAGCATTTT. Translation gives CASNEGGGNQPQHF. This chain joins TRBV28 and TRBJ1-5; D is possibly TRBD1 (6 bases). CDR3 length equals 14 residues. Germline lookup yields CDR1 MDHEN and CDR2 SYDVKM. V shed 7 bases and J shed 2 bases, with 12 bases lying between them.

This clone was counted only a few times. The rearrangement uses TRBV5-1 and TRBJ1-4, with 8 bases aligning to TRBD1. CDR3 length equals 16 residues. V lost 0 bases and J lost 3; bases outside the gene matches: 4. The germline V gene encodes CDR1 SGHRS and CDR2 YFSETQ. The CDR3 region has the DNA TGCGCCAGCAGCTTGGCGGCAGGGGGCTCTAATGAAAAACTGTTTTTT. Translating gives CASSLAAGGSNEKLFF.